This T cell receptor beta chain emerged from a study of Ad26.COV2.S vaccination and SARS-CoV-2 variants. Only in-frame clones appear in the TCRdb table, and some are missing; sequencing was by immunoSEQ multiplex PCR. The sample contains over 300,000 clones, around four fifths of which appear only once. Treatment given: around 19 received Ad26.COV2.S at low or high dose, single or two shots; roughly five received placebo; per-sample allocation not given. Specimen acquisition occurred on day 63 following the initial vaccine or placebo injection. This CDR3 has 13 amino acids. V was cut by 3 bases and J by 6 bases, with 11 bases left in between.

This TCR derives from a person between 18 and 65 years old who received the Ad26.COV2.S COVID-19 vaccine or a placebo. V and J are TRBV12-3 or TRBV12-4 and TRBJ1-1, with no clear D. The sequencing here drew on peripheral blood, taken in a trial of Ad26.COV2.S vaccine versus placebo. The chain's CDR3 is CASSFWREAEAFF. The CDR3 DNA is TGTGCCAGCAGTTTTTGGAGGGAGGCTGAAGCTTTCTTT.